Following are 2 T cell receptor beta chains from one sample sequenced in a study of T cells after yellow fever vaccination. MiXCR was run by TCRdb on the 5' RACE reads, yielding one entry per CDR3 protein. The table includes under 150,000 distinct CDR3 sequences, approximately 7.7% detected once. The specimen was CD4+ T cells sorted from PBMCs, collected 5 days after the yellow fever booster vaccination. These receptor sequences come from a man aged 30 to 39 who received the YFV17D yellow fever vaccine.

This clonotype was observed at least ten times. The chain is built from TRBV20-1 and TRBJ1-2, with a possible D match to TRBD1 (6 bases). V shed 6 bases and J shed 6 bases, with 17 bases lying between them. The CDR3 runs 13 residues. Germline V lookup: CDR1 DFQATT, CDR2 SNEGSKA (reference sequence). The CDR3 DNA reads as TGCAGTGCCCAGGGGTCAGCCGGTAATGGCTACACCTTC. Translating it yields CSAQGSAGNGYTF.

The rearrangement joins TRBV5-6 to TRBJ2-2; D unclear. The length of the CDR3 is 14 residues. The ends were cut back, 6 bases at V and 1 base at J, with 10 bases in the middle. Germline-derived CDR1 and CDR2 are SGHDT and YYEEEE. In nucleotides, the CDR3 is TGTGCCAGCAAGGGAACCATGAACACCGGGGAGCTGTTTTTT. This codes for CASKGTMNTGELFF.